This entry lists 7 T cell receptor beta chains sequenced from one sample in a study of T-cell reconstitution after alpha-beta-depleted transplantation in children (dated by TCRdb to 2016 to 2017). The receptor library was made with PCR. The reads were generated on an Illumina HiSeq 2500. Molecular barcoding was employed in the preparation of TCR libraries, with unique molecular identifiers being used to normalize TCRbeta repertoire quantification. TCRdb reprocessed the public reads (quality trimming at Q25 with fastp, clone calling with MiXCR) and kept in-frame beta chains. Every entry covers one CDR3 protein and lists the most common genes and DNA from its rows. The sample table holds about 610,000 distinct CDR3 sequences, of which 10% were seen once. The ten largest clonotypes hold less than 5% of the sample. Material: PBMCs from the stem cell graft donor, obtained from the stem cell graft. The receptors were sampled from a human donor who donated a stem cell graft to a child with acute myeloid leukemia.

This clonotype was counted only a few times. J is TRBJ2-3 and V is TRBV4-2; tentative D call: TRBD2 (7 bases). V lost 4 bases and J lost 7, with 12 bases in between. The CDR3 totals 13 residues. Germline CDR1 and CDR2: LGHNA and YNFKEQ. The CDR3 is CASSRGGGNTQYF. CDR3 in DNA: TGTGCCAGCAGCCGAGGGGGGGGGAATACGCAGTATTTT.

A few counts support this clonotype. The V and J genes are TRBV20-1 and TRBJ2-1, with 11 bases identical to TRBD2. V gave up 3 bases and J gave up 0 bases; unmatched junction bases: 7. Germline loops: CDR1 DFQATT, CDR2 SNEGSKA (reference sequence). The CDR3 covers 17 residues. Written as DNA, the CDR3 is TGCAGTGCTAGGTCGGCTAGCGGGAGGAGCTCCTACAATGAGCAGTTCTTC. Translating it yields CSARSASGRSSYNEQFF.

This clonotype is a singleton in its sample. The chain uses TRBV30 and TRBJ2-7; D tentatively reads TRBD1 or TRBD2 (5 bases each). The V end was cut by 5 bases, the J end by 1 base, with 24 bases between. Germline CDR1 GTSNPN, CDR2 SVGIG (reference sequence). The CDR3 runs to 17 residues. CDR3 bases: TGTGCCTGGCTGGGACGGCTAAACTCGGGACCATCCTACGAGCAGTACTTC. This gives the protein CAWLGRLNSGPSYEQYF.

This rearrangement joins TRBV3-1 to TRBJ1-5, with 7 bases matching TRBD1. With V trimmed by 1 base and J by 4 bases, 4 bases remained unmatched. The CDR3 length is 15 residues. Looked up from germline, CDR1 is LGHDT and CDR2 is YNNKEL (reference sequence). CDR3 sequence reads: CASSQGQGENQPQHF. In nucleotides, the CDR3 is TGTGCCAGCAGCCAAGGACAGGGAGAAAATCAGCCCCAGCATTTT.

V is TRBV4-1 and J is TRBJ2-1; 11 bases map to TRBD2. Germline CDR1 MGHRA, CDR2 YSYEKL. Unmatched junction bases numbered 7, after V lost 0 bases and J lost 6 bases. The CDR3 extends over 17 amino acids. CDR3 coding DNA: TGCGCCAGCAGCCAAGATACACTAGCGGGAGTCCCCAATGAGCAGTTCTTC. It translates to CASSQDTLAGVPNEQFF.

This clonotype has a handful of counts. The chain links TRBV14 to TRBJ2-7; a possible D gene is TRBD2 (6 bases). Per germline, CDR1 SGHDN and CDR2 FVKESK. Trimming cost V 4 bases and J 6 bases, with 22 bases left between them. CDR3 length equals 16 residues. Here the CDR3 DNA reads TGTGCCAGCAGCCCCAATTCGGCGGGGAGGATATCCGAGCAGTACTTC. Amino acid sequence: CASSPNSAGRISEQYF.

This clonotype was observed at least ten times. V is TRBV30 and J is TRBJ2-1, with a weak D call TRBD2 (6 bases). V shed 3 bases and J shed 4 bases, with 13 bases lying between them. CDR1 and CDR2 (germline): GTSNPN, SVGIG (reference sequence). This CDR3 has 14 amino acids. The CDR3: CAWSGDSGYNEQFF. CDR3 DNA sequence: TGTGCCTGGAGCGGGGATAGCGGATACAATGAGCAGTTCTTC.